Sequencing of this T cell receptor (beta chain) was carried out in a study of control samples from healthy donors and cancer patients. This CDR3 has 11 amino acids. V dropped 1 base and J dropped 8 bases, with 4 bases sitting between them. Germline CDR1 is SGHDT and CDR2 is YYEEEE. Repertoires were generated with immunoSEQ multiplex PCR, while TCRdb's copy carries only in-frame clones and drops some. Altogether roughly 100,000 clones are present, 92% being singletons, with the ten largest covering about 2.5%. This TCR came from a woman aged 18 to 35 in good health. The rearrangement links TRBV5-6 to TRBJ2-1; no clear D gene. The sample consisted of blood. The DNA for the CDR3 is TGTGCCAGCAGCTTGTCGGATGAGCAGTTCTTC. This sequence encodes CASSLSDEQFF.